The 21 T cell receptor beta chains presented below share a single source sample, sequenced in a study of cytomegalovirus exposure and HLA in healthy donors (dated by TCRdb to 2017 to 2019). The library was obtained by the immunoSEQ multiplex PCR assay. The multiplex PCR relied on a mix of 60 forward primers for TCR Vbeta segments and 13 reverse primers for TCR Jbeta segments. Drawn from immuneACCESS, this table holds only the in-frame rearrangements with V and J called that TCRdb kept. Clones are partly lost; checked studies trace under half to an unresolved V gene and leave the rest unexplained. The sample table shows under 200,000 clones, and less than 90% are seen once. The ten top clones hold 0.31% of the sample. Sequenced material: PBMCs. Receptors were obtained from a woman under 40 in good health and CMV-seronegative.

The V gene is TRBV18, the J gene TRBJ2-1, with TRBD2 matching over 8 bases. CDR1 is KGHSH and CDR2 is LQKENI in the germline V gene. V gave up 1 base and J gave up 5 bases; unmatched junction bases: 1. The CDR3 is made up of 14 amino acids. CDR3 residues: CASSPQLADNEQFF. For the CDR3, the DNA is TGTGCCAGCTCACCACAACTAGCGGACAATGAGCAGTTCTTC.

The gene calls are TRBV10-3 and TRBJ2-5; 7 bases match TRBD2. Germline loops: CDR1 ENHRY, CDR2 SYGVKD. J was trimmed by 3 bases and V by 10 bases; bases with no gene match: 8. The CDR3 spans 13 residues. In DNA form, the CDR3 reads TGTGCCACCAGGTTTGGGGGGGAAGAGACCCAGTACTTC. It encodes CATRFGGEETQYF.

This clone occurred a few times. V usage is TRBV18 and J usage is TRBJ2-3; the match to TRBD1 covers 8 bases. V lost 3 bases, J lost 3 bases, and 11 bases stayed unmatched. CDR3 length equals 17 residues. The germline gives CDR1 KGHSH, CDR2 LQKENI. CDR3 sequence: CASSPTRQGSMTDTQYF. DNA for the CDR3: TGTGCCAGCTCACCTACTCGACAGGGGAGTATGACAGATACGCAGTATTTT.

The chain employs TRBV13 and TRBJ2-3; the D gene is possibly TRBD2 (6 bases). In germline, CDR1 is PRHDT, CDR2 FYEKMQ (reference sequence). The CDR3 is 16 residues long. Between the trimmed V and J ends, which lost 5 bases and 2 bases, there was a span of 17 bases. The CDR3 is CASSPRLAELTDTQYF. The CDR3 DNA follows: TGTGCCAGCAGCCCGCGATTAGCGGAACTCACAGATACGCAGTATTTT.

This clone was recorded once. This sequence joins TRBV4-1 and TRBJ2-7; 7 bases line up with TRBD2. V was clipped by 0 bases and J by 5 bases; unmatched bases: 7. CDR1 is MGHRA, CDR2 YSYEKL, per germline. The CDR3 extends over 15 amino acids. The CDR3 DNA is TGCGCCAGCAGCCAAGATCTTGGGGGGGGGAACGAGCAGTACTTC. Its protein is CASSQDLGGGNEQYF.

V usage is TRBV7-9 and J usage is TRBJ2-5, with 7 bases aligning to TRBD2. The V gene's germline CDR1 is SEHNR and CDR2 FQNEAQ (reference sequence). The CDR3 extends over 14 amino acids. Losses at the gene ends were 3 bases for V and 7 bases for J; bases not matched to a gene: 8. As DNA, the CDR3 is TGTGCCAGCAGCTTCCTAGCGGCGGGATTGACCCAGTACTTC. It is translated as CASSFLAAGLTQYF.

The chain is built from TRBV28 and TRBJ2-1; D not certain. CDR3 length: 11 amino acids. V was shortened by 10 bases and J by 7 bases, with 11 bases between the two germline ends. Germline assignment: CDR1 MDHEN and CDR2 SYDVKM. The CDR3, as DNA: TGTGCCACTACTCTTTGGAATGAGCAGTTCTTC. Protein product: CATTLWNEQFF.

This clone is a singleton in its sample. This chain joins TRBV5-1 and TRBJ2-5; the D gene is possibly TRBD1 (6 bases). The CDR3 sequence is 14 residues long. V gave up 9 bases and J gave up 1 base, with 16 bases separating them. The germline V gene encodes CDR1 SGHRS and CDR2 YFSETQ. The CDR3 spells CATRPTGPQETQYF. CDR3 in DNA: TGCGCCACCAGACCTACAGGGCCCCAAGAGACCCAGTACTTC.

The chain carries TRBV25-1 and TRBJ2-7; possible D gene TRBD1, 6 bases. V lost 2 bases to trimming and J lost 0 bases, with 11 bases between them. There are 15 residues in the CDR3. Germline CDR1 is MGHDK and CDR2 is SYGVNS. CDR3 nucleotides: TGTGCCAGCAGTGAAAGTCGGACAGCCTCCTACGAGCAGTACTTC. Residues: CASSESRTASYEQYF.

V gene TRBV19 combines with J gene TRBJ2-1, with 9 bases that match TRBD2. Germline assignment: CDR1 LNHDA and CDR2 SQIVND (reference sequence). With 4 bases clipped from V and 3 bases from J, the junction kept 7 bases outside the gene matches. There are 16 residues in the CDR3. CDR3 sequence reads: CASSKASGIIYNEQFF. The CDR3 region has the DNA TGTGCCAGTAGTAAGGCTAGCGGGATCATCTACAATGAGCAGTTCTTC.

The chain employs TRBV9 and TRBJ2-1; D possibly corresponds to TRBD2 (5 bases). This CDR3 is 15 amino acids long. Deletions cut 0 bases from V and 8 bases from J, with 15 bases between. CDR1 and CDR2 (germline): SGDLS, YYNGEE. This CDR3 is CASSVVGRGFDEQFF. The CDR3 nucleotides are TGTGCCAGCAGCGTAGTTGGGAGAGGGTTCGATGAGCAGTTCTTC.

For the CDR3, the DNA is TGTGCCAGCAGACGGGACAGCCCCTACGAGCAGTACTTC. Protein product: CASRRDSPYEQYF. The genes are TRBV2 and TRBJ2-7, with TRBD1 matching 7 bases. Germline CDR1 and CDR2: SNHLY and FYNNEI. V gave up 6 bases and J gave up 2 bases; unmatched junction bases: 4. The CDR3 has 13 residues.

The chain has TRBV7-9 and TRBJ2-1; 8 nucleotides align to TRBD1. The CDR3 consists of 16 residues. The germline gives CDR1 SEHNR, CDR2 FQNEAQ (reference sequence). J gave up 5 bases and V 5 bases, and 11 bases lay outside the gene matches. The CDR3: CASSVLQGALDNEQFF. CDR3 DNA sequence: TGTGCCAGCAGCGTACTCCAGGGGGCGCTGGACAATGAGCAGTTCTTC. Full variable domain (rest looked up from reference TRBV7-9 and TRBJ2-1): DTGVSQNPRHKITKRGQNVTFRCDPISEHNRLYWYRQTLGQGPEFLTYFQNEAQLEKSRLLSDRFSAERPKGSFSTLEIQRTEQGDSAMYLCASSVLQGALDNEQFFGPGTRLTVL.

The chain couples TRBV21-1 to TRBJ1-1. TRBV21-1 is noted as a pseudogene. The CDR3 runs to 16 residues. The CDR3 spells CASTNSPGGPNTEAFF. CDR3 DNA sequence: TGTGCCAGCACCAATTCCCCCGGGGGACCGAACACTGAAGCTTTCTTT.

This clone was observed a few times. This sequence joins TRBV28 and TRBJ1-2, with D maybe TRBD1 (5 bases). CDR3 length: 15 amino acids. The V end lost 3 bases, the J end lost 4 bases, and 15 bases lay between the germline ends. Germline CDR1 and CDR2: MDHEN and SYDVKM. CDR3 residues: CASSFESRVGYGYTF. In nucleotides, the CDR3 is TGTGCCAGCAGTTTTGAAAGCAGGGTGGGCTATGGCTACACCTTC.

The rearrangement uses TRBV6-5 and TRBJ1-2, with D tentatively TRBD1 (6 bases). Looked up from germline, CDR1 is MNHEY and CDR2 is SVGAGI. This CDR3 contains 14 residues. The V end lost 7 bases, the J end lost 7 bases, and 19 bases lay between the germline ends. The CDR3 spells CASTTGGLESGYTF. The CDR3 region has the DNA TGTGCCAGCACGACGGGGGGGCTGGAGTCTGGCTACACCTTC.

The CDR3 sequence is CASMATGGYTEAFF. CDR3 DNA sequence: TGTGCCAGCATGGCAACAGGGGGCTACACTGAAGCTTTCTTT. The rearrangement links TRBV2 to TRBJ1-1; 9 bases are shared with TRBD1. Unmatched junction bases numbered 6, after V lost 7 bases and J lost 3 bases. Germline loops: CDR1 SNHLY, CDR2 FYNNEI. The CDR3 has 14 residues.

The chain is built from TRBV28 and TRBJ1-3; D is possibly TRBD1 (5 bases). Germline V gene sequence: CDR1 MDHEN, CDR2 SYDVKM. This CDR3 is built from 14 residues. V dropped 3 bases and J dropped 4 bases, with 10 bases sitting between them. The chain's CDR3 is CASSLLGLGNTIYF. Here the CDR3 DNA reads TGTGCCAGCAGTTTGCTGGGGCTCGGAAACACCATATATTTT.

CDR3 protein: CASSEGLPSIQPQHF. CDR3 coding DNA: TGTGCCAGCAGTGAAGGGCTCCCCTCGATTCAGCCCCAGCATTTT. This chain uses TRBV2 with TRBJ1-5; D not resolved. CDR1 is SNHLY and CDR2 is FYNNEI in the germline V gene. This CDR3 has 15 residues. Trimming shortened V by 1 base and J by 6 bases, and 13 bases separated the two germline ends.

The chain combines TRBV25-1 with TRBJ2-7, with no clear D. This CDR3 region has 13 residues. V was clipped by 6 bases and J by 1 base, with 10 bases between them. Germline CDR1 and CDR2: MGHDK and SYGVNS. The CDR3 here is CASSLTSSYEQYF. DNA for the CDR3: TGTGCCAGCAGCCTGACATCGTCCTACGAGCAGTACTTC.

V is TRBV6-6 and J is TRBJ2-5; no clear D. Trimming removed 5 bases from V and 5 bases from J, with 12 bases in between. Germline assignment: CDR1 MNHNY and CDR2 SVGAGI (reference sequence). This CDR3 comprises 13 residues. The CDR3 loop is CASSPTIEETQYF. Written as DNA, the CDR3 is TGTGCCAGCAGTCCCACGATTGAGGAGACCCAGTACTTC.